This entry features one T cell receptor (beta chain) sequence. Its antigen is unknown. This entry comes from a study of blood T cells in healthy people across ages. PCR was performed a second time for about 6 to 11 cycles using a sample-barcoded 5' primer and a J-beta primer mix. Individual samples furnished no less than 2.5 million CDR3-containing paired-end reads apiece. One entry per CDR3 protein, called by TCRdb with MiXCR from the 5' RACE reads. Of roughly 700,000 distinct CDR3 sequences listed, around 49% are singletons. General study findings and limits: Per million T cells, the diversity of TCR beta decreased roughly linearly as age advanced.

Samples had at least 6.5 million PBMCs isolated from them. Input material: blood. The receptor's source is an older woman in good health.

For the CDR3, the DNA is TGTGCCAGCAGCCGTCAGGCAGCCCAAGAGACCCAGTACTTC. This encodes CASSRQAAQETQYF. V usage is TRBV5-6 and J usage is TRBJ2-5; D call uncertain. CDR1 SGHDT and CDR2 YYEEEE come from the germline V gene. With 4 bases removed from V and 1 base from J, the gap between germline ends came to 11 bases. CDR3 length equals 14 residues.